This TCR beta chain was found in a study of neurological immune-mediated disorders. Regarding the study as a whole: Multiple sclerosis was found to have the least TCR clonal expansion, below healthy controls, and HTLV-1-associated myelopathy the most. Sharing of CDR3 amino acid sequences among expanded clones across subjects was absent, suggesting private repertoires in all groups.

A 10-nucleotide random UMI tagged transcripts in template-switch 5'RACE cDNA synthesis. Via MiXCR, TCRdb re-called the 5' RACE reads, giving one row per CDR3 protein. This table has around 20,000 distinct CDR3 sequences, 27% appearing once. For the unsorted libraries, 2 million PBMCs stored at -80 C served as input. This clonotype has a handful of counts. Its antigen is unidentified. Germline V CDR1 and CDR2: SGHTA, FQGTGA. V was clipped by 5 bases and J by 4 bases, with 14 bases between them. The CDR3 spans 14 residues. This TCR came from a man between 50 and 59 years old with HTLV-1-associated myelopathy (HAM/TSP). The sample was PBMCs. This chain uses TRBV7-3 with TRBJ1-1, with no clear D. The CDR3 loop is CASSRGEPGTEAFF. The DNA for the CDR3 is TGTGCCAGCAGCCGCGGGGAACCGGGCACTGAAGCTTTCTTT.